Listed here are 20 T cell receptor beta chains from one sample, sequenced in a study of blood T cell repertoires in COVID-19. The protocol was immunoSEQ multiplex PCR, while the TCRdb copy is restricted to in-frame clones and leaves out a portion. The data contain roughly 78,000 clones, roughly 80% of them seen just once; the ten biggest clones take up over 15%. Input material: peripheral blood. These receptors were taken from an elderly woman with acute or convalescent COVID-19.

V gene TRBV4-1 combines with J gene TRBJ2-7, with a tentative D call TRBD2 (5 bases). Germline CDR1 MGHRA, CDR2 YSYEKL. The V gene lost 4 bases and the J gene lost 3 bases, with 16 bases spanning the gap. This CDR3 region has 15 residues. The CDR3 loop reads CASSLRSGSDYEQYF. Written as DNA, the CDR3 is TGCGCCAGCAGCCTTCGATCGGGGTCCGACTACGAGCAGTACTTC.

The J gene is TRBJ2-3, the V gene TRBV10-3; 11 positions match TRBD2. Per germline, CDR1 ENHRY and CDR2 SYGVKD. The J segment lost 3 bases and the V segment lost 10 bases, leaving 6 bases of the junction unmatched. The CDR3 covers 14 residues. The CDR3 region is CATYSGGETDTQYF. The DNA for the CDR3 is TGTGCCACCTATAGCGGGGGGGAGACAGATACGCAGTATTTT.

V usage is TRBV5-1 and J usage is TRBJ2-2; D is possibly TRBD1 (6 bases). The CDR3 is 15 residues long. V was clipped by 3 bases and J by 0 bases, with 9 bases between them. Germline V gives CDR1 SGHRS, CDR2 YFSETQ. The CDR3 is CASSWDTSNTGELFF. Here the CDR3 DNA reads TGCGCCAGCAGCTGGGACACTTCGAACACCGGGGAGCTGTTTTTT.

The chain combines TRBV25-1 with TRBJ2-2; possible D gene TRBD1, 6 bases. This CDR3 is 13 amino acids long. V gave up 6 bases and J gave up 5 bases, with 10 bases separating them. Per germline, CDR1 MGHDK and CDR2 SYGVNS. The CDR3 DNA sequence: TGTGCCAGCAGATTGGACAGAACCGGGGAGCTGTTTTTT. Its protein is CASRLDRTGELFF.

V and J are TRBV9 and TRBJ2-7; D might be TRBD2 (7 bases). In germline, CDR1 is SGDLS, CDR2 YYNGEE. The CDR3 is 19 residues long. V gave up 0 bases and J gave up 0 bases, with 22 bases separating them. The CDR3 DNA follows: TGTGCCAGCAGCGTAGCCAGCGAACCCGGGGGGACACCCTCCTACGAGCAGTACTTC. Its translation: CASSVASEPGGTPSYEQYF.

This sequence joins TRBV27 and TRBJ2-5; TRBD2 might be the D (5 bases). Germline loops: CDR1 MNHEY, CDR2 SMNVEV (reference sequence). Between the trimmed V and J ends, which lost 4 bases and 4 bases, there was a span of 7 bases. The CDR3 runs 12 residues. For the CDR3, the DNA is TGTGCCAGCAGTTCAGGACTAGAGACCCAGTACTTC. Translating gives CASSSGLETQYF.

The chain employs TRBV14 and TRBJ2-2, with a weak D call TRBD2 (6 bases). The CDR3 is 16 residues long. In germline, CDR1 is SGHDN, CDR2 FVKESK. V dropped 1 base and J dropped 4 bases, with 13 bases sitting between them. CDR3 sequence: CASSQAWGESTGELFF. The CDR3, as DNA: TGTGCCAGCAGCCAAGCATGGGGGGAGAGCACCGGGGAGCTGTTTTTT.

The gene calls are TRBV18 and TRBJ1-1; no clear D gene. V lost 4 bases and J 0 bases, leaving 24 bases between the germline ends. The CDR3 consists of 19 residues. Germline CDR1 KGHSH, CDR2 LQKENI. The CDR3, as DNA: TGTGCCAGCTCACTCACTCACTCCGGAGTTCGGGTAATGAACACTGAAGCTTTCTTT. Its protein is CASSLTHSGVRVMNTEAFF.

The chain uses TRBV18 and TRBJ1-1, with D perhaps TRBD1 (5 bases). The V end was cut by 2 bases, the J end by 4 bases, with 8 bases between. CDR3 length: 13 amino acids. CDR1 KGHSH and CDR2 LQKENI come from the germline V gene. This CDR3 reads CASSPVGGTEAFF. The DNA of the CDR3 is TGTGCCAGCTCACCAGTCGGGGGCACTGAAGCTTTCTTT.

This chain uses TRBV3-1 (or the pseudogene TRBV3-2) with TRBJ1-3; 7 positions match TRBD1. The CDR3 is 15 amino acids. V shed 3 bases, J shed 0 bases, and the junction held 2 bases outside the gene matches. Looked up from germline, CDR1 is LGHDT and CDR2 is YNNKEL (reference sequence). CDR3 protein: CASSQPGGSGNTIYF. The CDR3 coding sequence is TGTGCCAGCAGCCAGCCAGGGGGCTCTGGAAACACCATATATTTT.

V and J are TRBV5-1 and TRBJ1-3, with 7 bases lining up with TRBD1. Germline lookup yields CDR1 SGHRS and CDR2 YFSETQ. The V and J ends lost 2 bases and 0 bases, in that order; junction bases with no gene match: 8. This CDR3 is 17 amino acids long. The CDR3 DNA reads TGCGCCAGCAGCTTAAACAGGGGTTGGGGCTCTGGAAACACCATATATTTT. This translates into CASSLNRGWGSGNTIYF.

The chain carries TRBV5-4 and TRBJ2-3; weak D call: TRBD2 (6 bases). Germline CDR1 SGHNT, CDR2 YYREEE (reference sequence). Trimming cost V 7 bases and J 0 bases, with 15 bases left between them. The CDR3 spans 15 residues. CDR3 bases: TGTGCCAGCTTGGGGTCGGGAGCCAGCACAGATACGCAGTATTTT. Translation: CASLGSGASTDTQYF.

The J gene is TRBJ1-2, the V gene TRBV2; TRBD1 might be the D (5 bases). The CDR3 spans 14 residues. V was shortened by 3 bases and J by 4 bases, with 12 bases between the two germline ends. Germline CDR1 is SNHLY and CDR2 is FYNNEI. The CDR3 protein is CASSEGGLGYGYTF. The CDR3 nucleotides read TGTGCCAGCAGTGAGGGGGGACTGGGCTATGGCTACACCTTC.

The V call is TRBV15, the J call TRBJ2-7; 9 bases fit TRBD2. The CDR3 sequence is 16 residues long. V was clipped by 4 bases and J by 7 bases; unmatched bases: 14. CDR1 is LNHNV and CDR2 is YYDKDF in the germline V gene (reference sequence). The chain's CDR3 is CATSNLPASGVVEQYF. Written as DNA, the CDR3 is TGTGCCACCAGCAACCTACCCGCTAGCGGGGTCGTGGAGCAGTACTTC.

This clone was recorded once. The DNA of the CDR3 is TGTGCCAGCAGCCTTGGGGAACCGGGGGTCTCCTACAATGAGCAGTTCTTC. Its protein is CASSLGEPGVSYNEQFF. V is TRBV27 and J is TRBJ2-1; tentatively, D is TRBD2 (6 bases). Trimming took off 6 bases at V and 0 bases at J, with 18 bases between the two ends. Germline CDR1 and CDR2: MNHEY and SMNVEV (reference sequence). The CDR3 length is 17 residues.

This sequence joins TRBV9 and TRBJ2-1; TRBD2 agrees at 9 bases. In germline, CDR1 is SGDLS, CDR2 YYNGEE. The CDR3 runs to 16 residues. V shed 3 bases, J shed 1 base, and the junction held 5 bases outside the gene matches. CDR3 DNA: TGTGCCAGCAGCGAAAGCGGGGGGTATTCCTACAATGAGCAGTTCTTC. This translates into CASSESGGYSYNEQFF. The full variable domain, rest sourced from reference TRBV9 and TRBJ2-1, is DSGVTQTPKHLITATGQRVTLRCSPRSGDLSVYWYQQSLDQGLQFLIQYYNGEERAKGNILERFSAQQFPDLHSELNLSSLELGDSALYFCASSESGGYSYNEQFFGPGTRLTVL.

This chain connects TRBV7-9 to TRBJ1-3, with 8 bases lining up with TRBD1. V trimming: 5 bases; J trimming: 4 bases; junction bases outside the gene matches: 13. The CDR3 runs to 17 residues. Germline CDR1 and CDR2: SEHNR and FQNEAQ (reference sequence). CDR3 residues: CASSASTRQGRGNTIYF. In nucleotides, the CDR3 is TGTGCCAGCAGCGCCTCTACCCGACAGGGGAGAGGAAACACCATATATTTT.

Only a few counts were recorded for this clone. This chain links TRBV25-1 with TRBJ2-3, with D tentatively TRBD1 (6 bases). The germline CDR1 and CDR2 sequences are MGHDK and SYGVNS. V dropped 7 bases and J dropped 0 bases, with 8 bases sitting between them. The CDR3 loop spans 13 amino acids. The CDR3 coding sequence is TGTGCCAGCACCAGGGGTAGCACAGATACGCAGTATTTT. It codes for CASTRGSTDTQYF.

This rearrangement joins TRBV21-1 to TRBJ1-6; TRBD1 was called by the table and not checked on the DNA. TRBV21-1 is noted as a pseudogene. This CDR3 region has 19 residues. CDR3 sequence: CASSKARSPTGARNSPLHF. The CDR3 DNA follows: TGTGCCAGCAGCAAAGCGCGGAGCCCGACAGGGGCCCGTAATTCACCCCTCCACTTT.

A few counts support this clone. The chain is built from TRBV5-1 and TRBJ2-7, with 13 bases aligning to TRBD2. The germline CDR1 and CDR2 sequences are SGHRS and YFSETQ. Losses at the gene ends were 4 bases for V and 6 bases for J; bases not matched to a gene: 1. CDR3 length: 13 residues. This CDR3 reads CASSGTSGTEQYF. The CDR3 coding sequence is TGCGCCAGCAGCGGGACTAGCGGGACCGAGCAGTACTTC.